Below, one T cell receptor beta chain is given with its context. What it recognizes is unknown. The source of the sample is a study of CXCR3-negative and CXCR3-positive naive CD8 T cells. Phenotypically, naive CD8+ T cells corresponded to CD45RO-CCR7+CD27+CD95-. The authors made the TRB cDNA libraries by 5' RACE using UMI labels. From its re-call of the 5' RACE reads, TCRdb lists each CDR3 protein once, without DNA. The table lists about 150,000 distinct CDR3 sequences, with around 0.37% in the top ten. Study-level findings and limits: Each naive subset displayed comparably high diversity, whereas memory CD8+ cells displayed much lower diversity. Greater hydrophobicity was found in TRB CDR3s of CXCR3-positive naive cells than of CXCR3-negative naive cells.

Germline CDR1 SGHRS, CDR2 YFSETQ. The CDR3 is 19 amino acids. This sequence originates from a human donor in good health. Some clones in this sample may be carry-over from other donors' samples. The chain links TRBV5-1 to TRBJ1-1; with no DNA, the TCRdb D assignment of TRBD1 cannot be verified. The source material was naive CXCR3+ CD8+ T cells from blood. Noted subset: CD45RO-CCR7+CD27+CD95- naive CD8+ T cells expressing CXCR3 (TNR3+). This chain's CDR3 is CASSFLTGTVGMMNTEAFF.